The sequence of this TCR beta chain was determined in a study of T cell responses to AZD1222 COVID-19 vaccine. Study conclusions and caveats: Donor demographics were predominantly white British with a female majority; clonal diversity may be underestimated. Repertoire sampling occurred only after the peak T cell response.

A note on this clone: Its cognate antigen is unknown.

This CDR3 region has 12 residues. Trimming pared 3 bases from V and 15 bases from J, leaving 12 bases between. From germline, CDR1 is WSHSY and CDR2 SAAADI. Second doses that came at about 4 or about 12 weeks were put together. Sequenced by immunoSEQ multiplex PCR; TCRdb stores in-frame clones only, minus some. The sample carries about 160,000 clones, roughly 90% recorded once. V is TRBV10-2 and J is TRBJ1-6; D is undetermined. The sample consisted of peripheral blood, taken 28 days after the second AZD1222 dose. This TCR came from an adult who received the AZD1222 COVID-19 vaccine. CDR3 amino acids: CASSETPADLHF. The CDR3 region has the DNA TGCGCCAGCAGTGAAACCCCGGCGGACCTCCACTTT.